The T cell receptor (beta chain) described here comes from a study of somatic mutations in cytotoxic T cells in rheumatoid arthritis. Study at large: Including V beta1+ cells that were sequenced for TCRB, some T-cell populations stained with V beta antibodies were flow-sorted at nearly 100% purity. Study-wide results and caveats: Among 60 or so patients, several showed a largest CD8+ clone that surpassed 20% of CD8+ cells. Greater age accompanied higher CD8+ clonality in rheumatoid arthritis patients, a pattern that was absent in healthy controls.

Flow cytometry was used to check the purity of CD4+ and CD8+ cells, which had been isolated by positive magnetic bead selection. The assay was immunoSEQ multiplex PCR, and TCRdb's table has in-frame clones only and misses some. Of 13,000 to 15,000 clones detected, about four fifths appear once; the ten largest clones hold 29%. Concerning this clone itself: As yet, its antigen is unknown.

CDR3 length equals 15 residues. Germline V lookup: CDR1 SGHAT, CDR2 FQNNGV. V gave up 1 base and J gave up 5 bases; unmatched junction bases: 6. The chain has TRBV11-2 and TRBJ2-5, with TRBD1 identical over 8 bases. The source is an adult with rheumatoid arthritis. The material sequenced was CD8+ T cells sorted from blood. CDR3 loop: CASSLAGGGLETQYF. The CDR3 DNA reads TGTGCCAGCAGCTTAGCAGGGGGCGGTTTGGAGACCCAGTACTTC.